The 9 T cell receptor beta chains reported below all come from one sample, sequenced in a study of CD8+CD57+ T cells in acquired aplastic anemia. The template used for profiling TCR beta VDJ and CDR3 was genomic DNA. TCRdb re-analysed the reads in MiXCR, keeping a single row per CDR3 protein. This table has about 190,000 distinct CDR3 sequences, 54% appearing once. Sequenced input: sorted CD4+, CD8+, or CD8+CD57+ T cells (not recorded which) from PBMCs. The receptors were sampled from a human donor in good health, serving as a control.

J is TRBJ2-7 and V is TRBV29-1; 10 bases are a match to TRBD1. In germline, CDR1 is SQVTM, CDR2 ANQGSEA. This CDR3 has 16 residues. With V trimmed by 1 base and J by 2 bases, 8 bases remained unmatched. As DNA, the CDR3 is TGCAGCGTTGAAGGGGGTAGACAGGGGGCCACCTACGAGCAGTACTTC. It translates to CSVEGGRQGATYEQYF.

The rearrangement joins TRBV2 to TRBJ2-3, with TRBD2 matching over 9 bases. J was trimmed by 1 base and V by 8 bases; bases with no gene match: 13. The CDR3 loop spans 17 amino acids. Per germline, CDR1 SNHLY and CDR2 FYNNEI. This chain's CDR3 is CASSPSGGPARTDTQYF. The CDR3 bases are TGTGCCAGCTCACCCAGCGGGGGGCCCGCCCGCACAGATACGCAGTATTTT.

DNA for the CDR3: TGTGCCAGCCACCCCGGGACGGACTACAATGGCTACACCTTC. It is translated as CASHPGTDYNGYTF. V gene TRBV19 combines with J gene TRBJ1-2; D possibly corresponds to TRBD1 (5 bases). Trimming left V 9 bases short and J 6 bases short, with 20 bases between. This CDR3 is built from 14 residues. Looked up from germline, CDR1 is LNHDA and CDR2 is SQIVND (reference sequence).

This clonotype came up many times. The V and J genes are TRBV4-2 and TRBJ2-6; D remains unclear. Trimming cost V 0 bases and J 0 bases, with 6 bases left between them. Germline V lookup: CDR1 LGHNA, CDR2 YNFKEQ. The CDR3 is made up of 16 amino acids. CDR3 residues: CASSQDLSSGANVLTF. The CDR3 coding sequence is TGTGCCAGCAGCCAAGATCTAAGCTCTGGGGCCAACGTCCTGACTTTC.

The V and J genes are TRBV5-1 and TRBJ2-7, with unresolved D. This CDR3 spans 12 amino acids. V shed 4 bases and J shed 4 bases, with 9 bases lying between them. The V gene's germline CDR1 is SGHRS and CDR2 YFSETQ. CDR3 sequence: CASSQPSYEQYF. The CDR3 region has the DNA TGCGCCAGCAGCCAACCTTCATACGAGCAGTACTTC.

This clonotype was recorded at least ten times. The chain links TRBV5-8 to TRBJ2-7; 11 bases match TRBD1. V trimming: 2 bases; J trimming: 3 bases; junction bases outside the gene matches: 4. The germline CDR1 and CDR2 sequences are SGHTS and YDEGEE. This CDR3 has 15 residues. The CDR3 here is CASSFSGTGGYEQYF. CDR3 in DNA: TGTGCCAGCAGCTTTTCCGGGACAGGGGGCTACGAGCAGTACTTC.

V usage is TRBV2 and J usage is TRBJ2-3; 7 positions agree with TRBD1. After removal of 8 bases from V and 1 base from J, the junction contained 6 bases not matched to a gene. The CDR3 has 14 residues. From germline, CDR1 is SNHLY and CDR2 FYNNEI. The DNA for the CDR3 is TGTGCCAGCCTTATAGACAGGGGCACAGATACGCAGTATTTT. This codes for CASLIDRGTDTQYF.

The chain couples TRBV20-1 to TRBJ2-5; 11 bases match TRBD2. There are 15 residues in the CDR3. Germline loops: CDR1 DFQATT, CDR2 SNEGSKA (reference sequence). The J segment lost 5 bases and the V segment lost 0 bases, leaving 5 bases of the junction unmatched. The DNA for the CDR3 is TGCAGTGCTAGAGATAGCGGGGGGGCCGGTGAGACCCAGTACTTC. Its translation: CSARDSGGAGETQYF.

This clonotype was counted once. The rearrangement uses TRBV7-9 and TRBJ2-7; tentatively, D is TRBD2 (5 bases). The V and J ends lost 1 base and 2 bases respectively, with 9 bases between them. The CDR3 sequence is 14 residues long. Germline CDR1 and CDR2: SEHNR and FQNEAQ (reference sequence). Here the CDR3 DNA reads TGTGCCAGCAGCTTAGGGAGGCGGACCTACGAGCAGTACTTC. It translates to CASSLGRRTYEQYF.